What follows are 15 T cell receptor beta chains derived from one specimen sequenced in a study of blood T cell repertoires in COVID-19. TCRdb's table, derived via immunoSEQ multiplex PCR, lists solely in-frame clones and lacks some. The data hold about 59,000 clones, with 70% to 90% observed a single time. The sequencing input was peripheral blood. Source of these receptors: a man aged 55-75 years with acute or convalescent COVID-19.

The V gene is TRBV6-6, the J gene TRBJ1-4, with D uncertain. Trimming left V 4 bases short and J 0 bases short, with 12 bases between. The CDR3 totals 16 residues. CDR1 and CDR2 (germline): MNHNY, SVGAGI (reference sequence). The CDR3 sequence: CASSSTGSATNEKLFF. DNA for the CDR3: TGTGCCAGCAGTTCCACCGGGAGTGCAACTAATGAAAAACTGTTTTTT.

The chain carries TRBV2 and TRBJ1-5, with 7 bases aligning to TRBD1. The CDR3 is made up of 14 amino acids. V was clipped by 6 bases and J by 4 bases; unmatched bases: 6. CDR1 is SNHLY and CDR2 is FYNNEI in the germline V gene. The CDR3 region is CASRETGLNQPQHF. The CDR3, as DNA: TGTGCCAGCAGGGAGACAGGGTTAAATCAGCCCCAGCATTTT.

This clone appeared a few times. The CDR3 sequence is CASSYSRPYEQYF. The CDR3 DNA follows: TGTGCCAGCAGTTACTCCCGTCCCTACGAGCAGTACTTC. V usage is TRBV6-2 or TRBV6-3 and J usage is TRBJ2-7; no reliable D call. Germline CDR1 MNHEY, CDR2 SVGEGT. The CDR3 totals 13 residues. V dropped 0 bases and J dropped 2 bases, with 5 bases sitting between them.

This chain joins TRBV19 and TRBJ1-5, with D tentatively TRBD1 (5 bases). CDR3 length equals 17 residues. The V gene's germline CDR1 is LNHDA and CDR2 SQIVND (reference sequence). Trimming took off 0 bases at V and 6 bases at J, with 18 bases between the two ends. This chain's CDR3 is CASSIDPPSSGFQPQHF. CDR3 DNA: TGTGCCAGTAGTATAGATCCCCCTAGTTCAGGGTTTCAGCCCCAGCATTTT.

The chain combines TRBV9 with TRBJ1-1, with D uncertain. Germline values: CDR1 SGDLS, CDR2 YYNGEE. The V end was cut by 3 bases, the J end by 5 bases, with 20 bases between. The CDR3 loop spans 16 amino acids. The CDR3 is CASSATGDVSRTEAFF. The CDR3 nucleotides are TGTGCCAGCAGCGCCACGGGTGATGTGTCGAGGACTGAAGCTTTCTTT.

The V call is TRBV6-6, the J call TRBJ2-5, with 8 bases matching TRBD2. Germline loops: CDR1 MNHNY, CDR2 SVGAGI (reference sequence). This CDR3 spans 14 amino acids. V trimming: 6 bases; J trimming: 4 bases; junction bases outside the gene matches: 7. This CDR3 is CASRPGGPLETQYF. CDR3 bases: TGTGCCAGCAGGCCGGGGGGGCCGTTAGAGACCCAGTACTTC.

The rearrangement links TRBV11-2 to TRBJ2-2; TRBD1 agrees at 7 bases. From germline, CDR1 is SGHAT and CDR2 FQNNGV. The CDR3 length is 20 residues. V lost 0 bases, J lost 0 bases, and 13 bases stayed unmatched. CDR3 amino acids: CASSLEVVTGEYPNTGELFF. The CDR3 nucleotides are TGTGCCAGCAGCTTAGAAGTTGTTACAGGGGAGTACCCGAACACCGGGGAGCTGTTTTTT. Drawing the rest from reference TRBV11-2 and TRBJ2-2, the complete variable domain is EAGVAQSPRYKIIEKRQSVAFWCNPISGHATLYWYQQILGQGPKLLIQFQNNGVVDDSQLPKDRFSAERLKGVDSTLKIQPAKLEDSAVYLCASSLEVVTGEYPNTGELFFGEGSRLTVL.

J is TRBJ2-7 and V is TRBV6-5; no clear D gene. CDR1 is MNHEY and CDR2 is SVGAGI in the germline V gene. V was cut by 0 bases and J by 0 bases, with 12 bases left in between. CDR3 length: 16 residues. The CDR3 DNA reads TGTGCCAGCAGTTACTCCTGGGCACAGAGCTCCTACGAGCAGTACTTC. Translated, it gives CASSYSWAQSSYEQYF.

This rearrangement joins TRBV6-5 to TRBJ2-3, with D maybe TRBD1 (5 bases). This CDR3 comprises 16 residues. Trimming cost V 7 bases and J 3 bases, with 20 bases left between them. Germline V CDR1 and CDR2: MNHEY, SVGAGI. CDR3 loop: CASTYSGRVGTDTQYF. In DNA form, the CDR3 reads TGTGCCAGCACCTACTCTGGCAGGGTTGGGACAGATACGCAGTATTTT.

The V gene is TRBV28, the J gene TRBJ1-5; 7 bases are a match to TRBD1. This CDR3 is built from 15 residues. Unmatched junction bases numbered 12, after V lost 5 bases and J lost 8 bases. Germline V gives CDR1 MDHEN, CDR2 SYDVKM. Here the CDR3 reads CASSLGDSSVEPQHF. CDR3 bases: TGTGCCAGCAGTCTCGGGGACAGCTCCGTGGAGCCCCAGCATTTT.

This clone has a single count. The V and J genes are TRBV7-9 and TRBJ1-4, with a possible D match to TRBD1 (5 bases). Deletions cut 6 bases from V and 8 bases from J, with 13 bases between. The germline gives CDR1 SEHNR, CDR2 FQNEAQ (reference sequence). This CDR3 spans 13 amino acids. CDR3 loop: CASSPINREKLFF. In DNA form, the CDR3 reads TGTGCCAGCAGTCCGATTAACAGGGAAAAACTGTTTTTT.

This chain joins TRBV5-1 and TRBJ1-1; TRBD1 agrees at 7 bases. Germline CDR1 SGHRS, CDR2 YFSETQ. This CDR3 has 14 residues. Trimming cost V 0 bases and J 4 bases; bases outside gene matches: 3. The CDR3: CASSLVQGGTEAFF. The CDR3 DNA follows: TGCGCCAGCAGCTTGGTTCAGGGGGGCACTGAAGCTTTCTTT.

This chain joins TRBV19 and TRBJ1-1; D gene unclear. The CDR3 is made up of 15 amino acids. Germline lookup yields CDR1 LNHDA and CDR2 SQIVND (reference sequence). V lost 6 bases and J lost 4, with 18 bases in between. The CDR3 DNA is TGTGCCAGTAGCGCCATGGACTACCTTACCACTGAAGCTTTCTTT. This gives the protein CASSAMDYLTTEAFF.

This chain uses TRBV19 with TRBJ1-1; D gene unclear. V was shortened by 0 bases and J by 10 bases, with 12 bases between the two germline ends. The CDR3 consists of 13 residues. CDR1 and CDR2 (germline): LNHDA, SQIVND (reference sequence). CDR3 residues: CASSIDGLQRAFF. DNA for the CDR3: TGTGCCAGTAGTATAGACGGTCTCCAGCGAGCTTTCTTT.

The gene calls are TRBV7-9 and TRBJ2-2; 7 bases fit TRBD2. Germline CDR1 reads SEHNR; CDR2 reads FQNEAQ (reference sequence). This CDR3 is 16 amino acids long. V lost 7 bases and J lost 1; bases outside the gene matches: 9. CDR3 protein: CASTESAGLNTGELFF. In nucleotides, the CDR3 is TGTGCCAGCACCGAATCAGCGGGGTTGAACACCGGGGAGCTGTTTTTT. Combining the CDR3 with reference TRBV7-9 and TRBJ2-2 gives the whole variable domain DTGVSQNPRHKITKRGQNVTFRCDPISEHNRLYWYRQTLGQGPEFLTYFQNEAQLEKSRLLSDRFSAERPKGSFSTLEIQRTEQGDSAMYLCASTESAGLNTGELFFGEGSRLTVL.